This passage covers 18 T cell receptor beta chains from one sample sequenced in a study of blood T cell repertoires in COVID-19. Sequencing used immunoSEQ multiplex PCR; TCRdb keeps in-frame clones, though not all of them. The profile covers approximately 50,000 clones, with approximately 82% appearing a single time and 5.8% taken by the ten largest. Sequencing was performed on PBMCs or T cells enriched from blood (not recorded which). These receptors were obtained from a woman aged 45 to 65 with acute COVID-19.

In its sample, this clone was seen a few times. The DNA for the CDR3 is TGTGCCTGGAGTCACAGGGGGCCGAACACCGGGGAGCTGTTTTTT. This codes for CAWSHRGPNTGELFF. This chain uses TRBV30 with TRBJ2-2, with TRBD1 matching over 9 bases. Germline V gene lookup returns CDR1 GTSNPN and CDR2 SVGIG (reference sequence). The J segment lost 0 bases and the V segment lost 2 bases, leaving 1 base of the junction unmatched. This CDR3 has 15 amino acids. Full variable domain (remainder filled in from reference TRBV30 and TRBJ2-2): SQTIHQWPATLVQPVGSPLSLECTVEGTSNPNLYWYRQAAGRGLQLLFYSVGIGQISSEVPQNLSASRPQDRQFILSSKKLLLSDSGFYLCAWSHRGPNTGELFFGEGSRLTVL.

The chain uses TRBV7-9 and TRBJ1-1; TRBD1 matches at 7 bases. Looked up from germline, CDR1 is SEHNR and CDR2 is FQNEAQ (reference sequence). Trimming at V came to 5 bases and at J to 2 bases, leaving 14 bases not matched to a gene. CDR3 length equals 17 residues. DNA of the CDR3: TGTGCCAGCAGCGTATTATCCCCCGGGACAGCCAACACTGAAGCTTTCTTT. Translated, it gives CASSVLSPGTANTEAFF.

The rearrangement links TRBV7-2 to TRBJ2-7; TRBD2 aligns across 14 bases. Germline V gene data show CDR1 as SGHTA and CDR2 as FQGNSA. The ends lost 5 bases at V and 6 bases at J; junction bases unmatched: 6. CDR3 length equals 15 residues. CDR3 residues: CASSTGLAGGVEQYF. The CDR3 coding sequence is TGTGCCAGCAGCACCGGACTAGCGGGGGGAGTCGAGCAGTACTTC. Supplemented by reference TRBV7-2 and TRBJ2-7, the full variable domain reads GAGVSQSPSNKVTEKGKDVELRCDPISGHTALYWYRQSLGQGLEFLIYFQGNSAPDKSGLPSDRFSAERTGGSVSTLTIQRTQQEDSAVYLCASSTGLAGGVEQYFGPGTRLTVT.

The rearrangement uses TRBV5-5 and TRBJ2-5, with D unresolved. Trimming took off 2 bases at V and 4 bases at J, with 9 bases between the two ends. Germline assignment: CDR1 SGHKS and CDR2 YYEKEE (reference sequence). The CDR3 loop spans 13 amino acids. DNA of the CDR3: TGTGCCAGCAGCTTCTCCAGTCTAGAGACCCAGTACTTC. Protein product: CASSFSSLETQYF.

A few counts support this clone. The rearrangement links TRBV9 to TRBJ2-5; 7 bases map to TRBD2. The CDR3 has 15 residues. The germline gives CDR1 SGDLS, CDR2 YYNGEE. Germline trimming cut 0 bases from V and 4 bases from J; bases unmatched to any gene: 6. CDR3 DNA sequence: TGTGCCAGCAGCGTAGGGGCTAGCGGTACAGAGACCCAGTACTTC. Translating gives CASSVGASGTETQYF.

The chain joins TRBV7-6 to TRBJ2-7; 7 bases map to TRBD1. Germline V lookup: CDR1 SGHVS, CDR2 FNYEAQ. The CDR3 runs 12 residues. V lost 3 bases to trimming and J lost 6 bases; unmatched junction nucleotides: 2. In DNA form, the CDR3 reads TGTGCCAGCAGCTTCGACAGGGTCGAGCAGTACTTC. This encodes CASSFDRVEQYF.

V usage is TRBV11-3 and J usage is TRBJ2-7, with 7 nucleotides matching TRBD1. The V gene end was trimmed by 5 bases and the J gene end by 7 bases; junction bases not matched to a gene: 11. Germline V lookup: CDR1 SGHNT, CDR2 YENEEA. The CDR3 covers 14 residues. The CDR3 DNA is TGTGCCAGCAGCCCCACGACAGGGACGGGGGAGCAGTACTTC. It codes for CASSPTTGTGEQYF.

The rearrangement links TRBV5-6 to TRBJ1-3; no clear D. With 1 base removed from V and 4 bases from J, the gap between germline ends came to 9 bases. There are 14 residues in the CDR3. Germline loops: CDR1 SGHDT, CDR2 YYEEEE. The CDR3 DNA is TGTGCCAGCAGCTTGAGTAGTGCCGGAAACACCATATATTTT. This encodes CASSLSSAGNTIYF.

The chain carries TRBV7-8 and TRBJ2-1, with 11 bases aligning to TRBD1. The CDR3 is 13 residues long. Trimming cost V 8 bases and J 8 bases; bases outside gene matches: 5. Germline CDR1 SGHVS, CDR2 FQNEAQ. CDR3 bases: TGTGCCAGCCGGGGACAGGGGGTATATGAGCAGTTCTTC. Its protein product is CASRGQGVYEQFF.

The chain combines TRBV20-1 with TRBJ2-1; tentative D call: TRBD2 (6 bases). V was trimmed by 4 bases and J by 10 bases, leaving 8 bases between them. From germline, CDR1 is DFQATT and CDR2 SNEGSKA (reference sequence). This CDR3 has 10 amino acids. The CDR3 here is CSAISGEQFF. CDR3 bases: TGCAGTGCTATTAGCGGAGAGCAGTTCTTC.

This chain connects TRBV23-1 to TRBJ1-6, with TRBD1 matching 10 bases. TRBV23-1 is an open reading frame, and its role is uncertain. V shed 4 bases and J 9 bases; nucleotides not matched to a gene: 6. The CDR3 sequence is 15 residues long. CDR3 amino acids: CASSRGQGEVSPLHF. The CDR3 region has the DNA TGCGCCAGCAGTCGAGGACAGGGGGAAGTTTCACCCCTCCACTTT.

The J gene is TRBJ1-1, the V gene TRBV30; TRBD1 might be the D (6 bases). The germline CDR1 and CDR2 sequences are GTSNPN and SVGIG (reference sequence). With 6 bases removed from V and 0 bases from J, the gap between germline ends came to 14 bases. The CDR3 runs to 14 residues. The CDR3 reads CACDPQGMNTEAFF. CDR3 in DNA: TGTGCCTGTGACCCTCAGGGGATGAACACTGAAGCTTTCTTT.

This rearrangement joins TRBV5-1 to TRBJ1-2; D gene ambiguous. Germline CDR1 and CDR2: SGHRS and YFSETQ. Trimming left V 0 bases short and J 4 bases short, with 13 bases between. CDR3 size: 15 residues. CDR3 in amino acids: CASSLAGKIAYGYTF. The CDR3 nucleotides read TGCGCCAGCAGCTTGGCCGGGAAAATAGCCTATGGCTACACCTTC.

The chain links TRBV5-1 to TRBJ2-1; 9 positions match TRBD2. There are 15 residues in the CDR3. CDR1 SGHRS and CDR2 YFSETQ come from the germline V gene. Trimming removed 1 base from V and 5 bases from J; junction bases left unmatched: 4. The CDR3 DNA reads as TGCGCCAGCAGCTTGTTGGAGCGGGGGGACAATGAGCAGTTCTTC. It yields the protein CASSLLERGDNEQFF.

This rearrangement joins TRBV11-2 to TRBJ1-2, with 9 bases that match TRBD1. The V segment lost 1 base and the J segment 0 bases; nucleotides outside the gene matches: 12. Per the germline V gene, CDR1 is SGHAT and CDR2 is FQNNGV. This CDR3 spans 19 amino acids. The CDR3, as DNA: TGTGCCAGCAGCTTAGTAGGGACAGGGCTAAGCGAGGCTAACTATGGCTACACCTTC. This sequence encodes CASSLVGTGLSEANYGYTF.

This chain joins TRBV2 and TRBJ1-4; D may be TRBD1 (5 bases). The CDR3 has 17 residues. Trimming cost V 0 bases and J 0 bases, with 11 bases left between them. Germline CDR1 SNHLY, CDR2 FYNNEI. As DNA, the CDR3 is TGTGCCAGCAGTGAAGCGGTCGACAGAGCAACTAATGAAAAACTGTTTTTT. This sequence encodes CASSEAVDRATNEKLFF.

The gene calls are TRBV7-9 and TRBJ2-3, with TRBD2 matching over 11 bases. Unmatched junction bases numbered 5, after V lost 4 bases and J lost 2 bases. The CDR3 consists of 16 residues. The germline gives CDR1 SEHNR, CDR2 FQNEAQ (reference sequence). CDR3 in amino acids: CASSWSTSGDTDTQYF. As DNA, the CDR3 is TGTGCCAGCAGCTGGTCGACTAGCGGGGACACAGATACGCAGTATTTT.

This clone was seen more than once but under ten times. The chain joins TRBV7-3 to TRBJ2-1; D might be TRBD2 (6 bases). V lost 2 bases, J lost 10 bases, and 15 bases lay in between. The CDR3 is 14 amino acids. Germline-derived CDR1 and CDR2 are SGHTA and FQGTGA. CDR3 nucleotide sequence: TGTGCCAGCAGCTTAGGGACTCTCAATAGGGAGCAGTTCTTC. This translates into CASSLGTLNREQFF.